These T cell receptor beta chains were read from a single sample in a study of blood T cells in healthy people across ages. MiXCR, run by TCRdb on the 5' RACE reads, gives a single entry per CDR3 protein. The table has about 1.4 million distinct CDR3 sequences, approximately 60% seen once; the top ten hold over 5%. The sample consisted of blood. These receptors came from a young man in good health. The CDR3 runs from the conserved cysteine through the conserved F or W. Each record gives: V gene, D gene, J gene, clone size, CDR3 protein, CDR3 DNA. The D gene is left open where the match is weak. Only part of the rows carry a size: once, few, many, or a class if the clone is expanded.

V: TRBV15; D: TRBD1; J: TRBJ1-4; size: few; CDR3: CATSRDGTGGEKLFF; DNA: TGTGCCACCAGCAGAGATGGGACAGGCGGTGAAAAACTGTTTTTT
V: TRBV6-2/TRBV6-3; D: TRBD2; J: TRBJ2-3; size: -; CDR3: CASRANSGSVDTDTQYF; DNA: TGTGCCAGCAGGGCAAATAGCGGGAGCGTGGACACAGATACGCAGTATTTT
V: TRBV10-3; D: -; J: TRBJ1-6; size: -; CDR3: CAISESWNSPLHF; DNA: TGTGCCATCAGTGAGTCCTGGAATTCACCCCTCCACTTT
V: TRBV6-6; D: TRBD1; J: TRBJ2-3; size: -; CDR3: CASSPYGRGWPTDTQYF; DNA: TGTGCCAGCAGTCCTTACGGCAGGGGGTGGCCCACAGATACGCAGTATTTT
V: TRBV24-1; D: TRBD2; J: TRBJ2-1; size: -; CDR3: CAPTSGGTRDFLYNEQFF; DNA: TGTGCCCCGACTAGCGGGGGGACCCGAGACTTTCTCTACAATGAGCAGTTCTTC
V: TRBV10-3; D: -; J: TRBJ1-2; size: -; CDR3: CAISDLGTVSSYGYTF; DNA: TGTGCCATCAGTGATCTGGGAACCGTCTCTTCCTATGGCTACACCTTC
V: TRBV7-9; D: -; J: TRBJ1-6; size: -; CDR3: CASSYFGGQPNSPLHF; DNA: TGTGCCAGCAGCTACTTCGGCGGACAGCCCAATTCACCCCTCCACTTT
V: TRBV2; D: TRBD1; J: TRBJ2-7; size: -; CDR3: CASLGQVTYEQYF; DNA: TGTGCCAGCCTCGGACAGGTAACCTACGAGCAGTACTTC
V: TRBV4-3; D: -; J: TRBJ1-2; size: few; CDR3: CASSQDLDPYGYTF; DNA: TGCGCCAGCAGCCAAGATCTGGACCCCTATGGCTACACCTTC
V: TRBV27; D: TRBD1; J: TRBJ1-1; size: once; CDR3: CASSSRTGSMNTEAFF; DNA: TGTGCCAGCAGTTCTCGGACAGGATCAATGAACACTGAAGCTTTCTTT
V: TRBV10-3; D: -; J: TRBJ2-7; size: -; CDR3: CAISEYGSYEQYF; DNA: TGTGCCATCAGTGAGTACGGGTCCTACGAGCAGTACTTC
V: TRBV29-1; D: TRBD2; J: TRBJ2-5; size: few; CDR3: CSVGGLEETQYF; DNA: TGCAGCGTTGGGGGACTAGAAGAGACCCAGTACTTC
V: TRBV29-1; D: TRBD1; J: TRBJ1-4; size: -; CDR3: CNARGPPTNEKLFF; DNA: TGCAACGCCAGGGGGCCCCCAACTAATGAAAAACTGTTTTTT
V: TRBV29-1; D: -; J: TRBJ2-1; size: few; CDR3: CSVEESSYEQFF; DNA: TGCAGCGTTGAAGAATCTAGCTATGAGCAGTTCTTC
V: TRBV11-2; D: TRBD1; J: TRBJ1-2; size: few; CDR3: CASSPGDRGSGYTF; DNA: TGTGCCAGCAGCCCAGGGGACAGGGGATCTGGCTACACCTTC
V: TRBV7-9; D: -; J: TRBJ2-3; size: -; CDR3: CASSRSGATDTQYF; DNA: TGTGCCAGCAGCCGATCCGGGGCCACAGATACGCAGTATTTT
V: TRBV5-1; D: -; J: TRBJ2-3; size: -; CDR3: CASSGNRDTQYF; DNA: TGCGCCAGCAGCGGGAACAGGGATACGCAGTATTTT
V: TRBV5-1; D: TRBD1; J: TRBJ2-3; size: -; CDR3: CASSSFQGGTDTQYF; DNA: TGCGCCAGCAGCAGCTTTCAGGGGGGCACAGATACGCAGTATTTT
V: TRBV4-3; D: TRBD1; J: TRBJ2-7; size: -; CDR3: CASSQDRFRSYEQYF; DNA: TGCGCCAGCAGCCAGGACAGGTTTAGGTCCTACGAGCAGTACTTC
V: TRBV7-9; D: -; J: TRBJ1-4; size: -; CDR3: CASSLAGATNEKLFF; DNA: TGTGCCAGCAGCTTAGCGGGTGCAACTAATGAAAAACTGTTTTTT
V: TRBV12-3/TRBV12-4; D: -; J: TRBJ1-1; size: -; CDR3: CASRDTRYVGDTEAFF; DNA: TGTGCCAGCAGAGATACCCGGTATGTTGGGGACACTGAAGCTTTCTTT
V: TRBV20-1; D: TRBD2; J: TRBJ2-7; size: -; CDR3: CSARPVAGLSYEQYF; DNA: TGCAGTGCTAGACCCGTAGCGGGACTCTCCTACGAGCAGTACTTC
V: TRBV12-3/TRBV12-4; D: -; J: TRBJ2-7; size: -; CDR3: CASSLALGPNEQYF; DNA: TGTGCCAGCAGTTTAGCCCTGGGACCAAATGAGCAGTACTTC